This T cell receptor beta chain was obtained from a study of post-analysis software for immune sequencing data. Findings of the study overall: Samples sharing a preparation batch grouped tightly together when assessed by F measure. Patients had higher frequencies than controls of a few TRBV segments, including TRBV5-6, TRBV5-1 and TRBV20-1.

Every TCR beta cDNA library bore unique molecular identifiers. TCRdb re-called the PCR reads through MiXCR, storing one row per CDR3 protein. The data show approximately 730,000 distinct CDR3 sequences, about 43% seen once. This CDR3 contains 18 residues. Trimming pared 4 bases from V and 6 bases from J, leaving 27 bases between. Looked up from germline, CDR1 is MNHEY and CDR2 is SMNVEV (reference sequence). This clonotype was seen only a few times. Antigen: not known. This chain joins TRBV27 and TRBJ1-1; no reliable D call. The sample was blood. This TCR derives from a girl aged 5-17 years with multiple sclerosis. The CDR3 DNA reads TGTGCCAGCAGTTCCGGCCGGCCCCTCCACCGAGGTTTGTCTGAAGCTTTCTTT. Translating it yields CASSSGRPLHRGLSEAFF.